The 19 T cell receptor beta chains below were found in one sample sequenced in a study of cytomegalovirus exposure and HLA in healthy donors. The study ran its PCR with 60 Vbeta and 13 Jbeta primers. The method was immunoSEQ multiplex PCR; TCRdb's version includes in-frame clones alone and lacks a portion of them. This table has around 100,000 clones, approximately 68% appearing once. Specimen: PBMCs. Source of these receptors: a woman younger than 35 in good health and CMV-seropositive.

The chain recombines TRBV5-1 with TRBJ2-1, with TRBD2 matching over 10 bases. The CDR3 is 15 amino acids. Germline assignment: CDR1 SGHRS and CDR2 YFSETQ. V lost 4 bases and J lost 7; bases outside the gene matches: 8. The CDR3 region is CASSPSGSSRNEQFF. CDR3 DNA: TGCGCCAGCAGCCCTAGCGGGAGTAGCAGAAATGAGCAGTTCTTC.

The CDR3 nucleotides are TGTGCCAGCAGCTTGGCCATGCGGAACGAGCAGTACTTC. It translates to CASSLAMRNEQYF. This chain links TRBV5-6 with TRBJ2-7; D uncertain. Between the trimmed V and J ends, which lost 0 bases and 5 bases, there was a span of 9 bases. The CDR3 spans 13 residues. Germline V gives CDR1 SGHDT, CDR2 YYEEEE.

Written as DNA, the CDR3 is TGTGCCAGCAGCTTAGGGCAGGGGGCAAGCTATGGCTACACCTTC. Translating gives CASSLGQGASYGYTF. This chain uses TRBV7-9 with TRBJ1-2; 8 nucleotides match TRBD1. CDR1 SEHNR and CDR2 FQNEAQ come from the germline V gene (reference sequence). V shed 1 base and J 4 bases; nucleotides not matched to a gene: 5. CDR3 size: 15 residues. The entire variable domain, with the rest obtained from reference TRBV7-9 and TRBJ1-2, is as follows: DTGVSQNPRHKITKRGQNVTFRCDPISEHNRLYWYRQTLGQGPEFLTYFQNEAQLEKSRLLSDRFSAERPKGSFSTLEIQRTEQGDSAMYLCASSLGQGASYGYTFGSGTRLTVV.

This clone was seen once. V is TRBV6-5 and J is TRBJ1-2, with D maybe TRBD1 (5 bases). Germline V lookup: CDR1 MNHEY, CDR2 SVGAGI. This CDR3 is built from 12 residues. The V end was cut by 7 bases, the J end by 6 bases, with 12 bases between. The CDR3 region is CASTGGLDGYTF. The CDR3 nucleotides read TGTGCCAGCACCGGGGGTTTGGATGGCTACACCTTC.

The chain combines TRBV6-5 with TRBJ1-2, with 8 bases matching TRBD1. Germline CDR1 is MNHEY and CDR2 is SVGAGI. The CDR3 extends over 13 amino acids. V lost 6 bases and J lost 3; bases outside the gene matches: 3. CDR3 nucleotides: TGTGCCAGCAGAAGACAGGGGCACTATGGCTACACCTTC. It is translated as CASRRQGHYGYTF.

In DNA form, the CDR3 reads TGTGCCAGCAGCGCGAGACAGGGGAGGAAGGGGAATGAGCAGTTCTTC. Its protein product is CASSARQGRKGNEQFF. The chain recombines TRBV7-2 with TRBJ2-1, with 8 bases aligning to TRBD1. CDR1 is SGHTA, CDR2 FQGNSA, per germline. The CDR3 length is 16 residues. V dropped 5 bases and J dropped 7; count of bases not matched to a gene: 13.

This sequence joins TRBV29-1 and TRBJ2-3, with TRBD1 identical over 9 bases. CDR1 is SQVTM and CDR2 is ANQGSEA in the germline V gene. CDR3 length equals 14 residues. V lost 6 bases and J lost 2; bases outside the gene matches: 6. In DNA, the CDR3 is TGCAGCGTAGATGACAGGGGGGTCACAGATACGCAGTATTTT. This codes for CSVDDRGVTDTQYF.

The sample holds a few counts of this clone. This chain links TRBV27 with TRBJ2-2; D gene ambiguous. The V and J ends lost 6 bases and 2 bases respectively, with 25 bases between them. The V gene's germline CDR1 is MNHEY and CDR2 SMNVEV (reference sequence). The CDR3 runs to 19 residues. CDR3 sequence (DNA): TGTGCCAGCAGGCGGCCTCTCCGGGTCGCAGAATCAAACACCGGGGAGCTGTTTTTT. Residues: CASRRPLRVAESNTGELFF.

The genes are TRBV15 and TRBJ2-5, with 7 bases aligning to TRBD2. Germline lookup yields CDR1 LNHNV and CDR2 YYDKDF (reference sequence). V gave up 0 bases and J gave up 7 bases; unmatched junction bases: 11. The CDR3 spans 16 residues. The CDR3 nucleotides read TGTGCCACCAGCAGAGATCTAGCGGTGGGCTTGCGGACCCAGTACTTC. Its protein is CATSRDLAVGLRTQYF. The full variable domain, in which reference TRBV15 and TRBJ2-5 provide the parts outside the CDR3, is DAMVIQNPRYQVTQFGKPVTLSCSQTLNHNVMYWYQQKSSQAPKLLFHYYDKDFNNEADTPDNFQSRRPNTSFCFLDIRSPGLGDTAMYLCATSRDLAVGLRTQYFGPGTRLLVL.

The chain recombines TRBV9 with TRBJ2-5; possible D gene TRBD2, 7 bases. Looked up from germline, CDR1 is SGDLS and CDR2 is YYNGEE. Trimming cost V 3 bases and J 2 bases, with 26 bases left between them. The CDR3 contains 19 residues. CDR3 DNA: TGTGCCAGCAGCGCCGGAGGGGGTCCGGGACTATCCCCTCAAGAGACCCAGTACTTC. As protein: CASSAGGGPGLSPQETQYF.

For this clone: Other DNA sequences within the sample encode an identical CDR3. The chain employs TRBV2 and TRBJ1-1; 8 nucleotides agree with TRBD1. V was pared by 7 bases and J by 5 bases, with 6 bases of the junction left unmatched. Looked up from germline, CDR1 is SNHLY and CDR2 is FYNNEI. The CDR3 has 13 amino acids. CDR3 sequence: CASTQGEGTEAFF. The CDR3 DNA reads as TGTGCCAGCACACAGGGGGAAGGTACTGAAGCTTTCTTT.

This clone came up a few times. CDR3 in DNA: TGCGCCAGCAGCCAAGGGGCTAACCAAGAGACCCAGTACTTC. Residues: CASSQGANQETQYF. This chain uses TRBV4-1 with TRBJ2-5, with unresolved D. Germline V lookup: CDR1 MGHRA, CDR2 YSYEKL. Trimming took off 1 base at V and 0 bases at J, with 6 bases between the two ends. The CDR3 loop spans 14 amino acids.

The rearrangement uses TRBV7-9 and TRBJ2-5; 9 bases fit TRBD1. There are 15 residues in the CDR3. The germline gives CDR1 SEHNR, CDR2 FQNEAQ (reference sequence). After removal of 0 bases from V and 5 bases from J, the junction contained 4 bases not matched to a gene. DNA of the CDR3: TGTGCCAGCAGCTTAGCGGGGACAGGGAAGGAGACCCAGTACTTC. It encodes CASSLAGTGKETQYF.

The chain employs TRBV7-2 and TRBJ2-3; 8 bases match TRBD2. Germline CDR1 is SGHTA and CDR2 is FQGNSA. This CDR3 region has 17 residues. The ends lost 1 base at V and 2 bases at J; junction bases unmatched: 8. The CDR3 region has the DNA TGTGCCAGCAGCTTAGTCGGGCTAGCGGGTAACACAGATACGCAGTATTTT. Its translation is CASSLVGLAGNTDTQYF.

This chain links TRBV25-1 with TRBJ2-7; TRBD2 might be the D (7 bases). V lost 2 bases and J 2 bases, leaving 13 bases between the germline ends. CDR3 size: 15 residues. CDR1 is MGHDK and CDR2 is SYGVNS in the germline V gene. The CDR3 coding sequence is TGTGCCAGCAGTGAAAGGGGGGGCGGAACCTACGAGCAGTACTTC. It codes for CASSERGGGTYEQYF.

The chain couples TRBV29-1 to TRBJ1-1, with D tentatively TRBD1 (5 bases). The CDR3 is 13 amino acids. Germline CDR1 is SQVTM and CDR2 is ANQGSEA. V lost 4 bases and J lost 2, with 11 bases in between. The CDR3 nucleotides read TGCAGCGTTGGGACACTTATAAACACTGAAGCTTTCTTT. It specifies CSVGTLINTEAFF.

The chain recombines TRBV7-9 with TRBJ2-3; 14 bases are a match to TRBD2. CDR1 is SEHNR and CDR2 is FQNEAQ in the germline V gene (reference sequence). The length of the CDR3 is 17 residues. Trimming cost V 5 bases and J 3 bases; bases outside gene matches: 7. For the CDR3, the DNA is TGTGCCAGCAGCCGCAGACTAGCGGGAGGGCGGACAGATACGCAGTATTTT. As protein: CASSRRLAGGRTDTQYF.

The chain combines TRBV28 with TRBJ2-7; D is unclear. Trimming removed 5 bases at V and 6 bases at J, with 17 bases between. Germline values: CDR1 MDHEN, CDR2 SYDVKM. The CDR3 covers 14 residues. The CDR3 loop reads CASSPRRLQSEQYF. CDR3 in DNA: TGTGCCAGCAGTCCCCGGAGACTCCAGAGCGAGCAGTACTTC.

J is TRBJ2-7 and V is TRBV10-1; TRBD2 aligns across 9 bases. The germline V gene encodes CDR1 WNHNN and CDR2 SYGVQD (reference sequence). V gave up 4 bases and J gave up 5 bases; unmatched junction bases: 9. The CDR3 runs to 15 residues. CDR3 nucleotide sequence: TGCGCCAGCAGTGGGGTTAGCGGGAGAACCCACGAGCAGTACTTC. Translation gives CASSGVSGRTHEQYF.